The clone carrying this TCR beta chain was picked up many times. Antigen: not known. The data derive from a study of T cells in Graves' hyperthyroidism and ophthalmopathy. Across the whole study: Before any treatment, at initial diagnosis, peripheral blood was collected.

General study findings and limits: Using 13 V-J features, a model discriminated ophthalmopathy from stable hyperthyroidism. Most thyroid clonotypes with frequency above 0.001 were detected in blood.

RNA transcripts were the template for amplifying TCR beta CDR3 regions. With the HTBI primer set, the TCR CDR3 went through a first round of RT-PCR. Using its own MiXCR run on the multiplex PCR reads, TCRdb lists one record per CDR3 protein. This table has about 400,000 distinct CDR3 sequences, about 15% appearing once. The sequencing sample was made of blood. This TCR was recovered from a woman in her twenties or thirties with Graves' hyperthyroidism.

In DNA form, the CDR3 reads TGTGCCAGCAGTTACTCGATGTTTAGGGGGGACGTGAACACTGAAGCTTTCTTT. It codes for CASSYSMFRGDVNTEAFF. This sequence joins TRBV6-6 and TRBJ1-1, with D possibly TRBD1 on 6 matching bases. Per germline, CDR1 MNHNY and CDR2 SVGAGI (reference sequence). The V end was cut by 0 bases, the J end by 0 bases, with 17 bases between. CDR3 size: 18 residues.